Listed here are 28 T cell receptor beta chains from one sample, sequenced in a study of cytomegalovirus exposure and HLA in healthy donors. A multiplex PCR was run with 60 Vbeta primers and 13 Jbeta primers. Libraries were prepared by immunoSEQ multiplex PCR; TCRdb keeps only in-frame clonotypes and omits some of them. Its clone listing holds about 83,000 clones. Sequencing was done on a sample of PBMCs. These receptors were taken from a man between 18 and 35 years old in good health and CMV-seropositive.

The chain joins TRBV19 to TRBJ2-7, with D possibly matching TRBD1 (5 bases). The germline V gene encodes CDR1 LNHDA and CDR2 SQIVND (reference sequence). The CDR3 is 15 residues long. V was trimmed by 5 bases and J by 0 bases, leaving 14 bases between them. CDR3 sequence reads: CASSVTTASSYEQYF. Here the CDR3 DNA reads TGTGCCAGTAGTGTCACGACAGCATCCTCCTACGAGCAGTACTTC.

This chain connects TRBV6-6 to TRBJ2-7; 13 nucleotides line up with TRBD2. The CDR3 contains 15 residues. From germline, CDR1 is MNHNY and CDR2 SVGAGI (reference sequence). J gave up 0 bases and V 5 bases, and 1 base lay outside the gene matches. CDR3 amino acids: CASSTSGRASYEQYF. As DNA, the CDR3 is TGTGCCAGCAGTACTAGCGGGAGGGCCTCCTACGAGCAGTACTTC.

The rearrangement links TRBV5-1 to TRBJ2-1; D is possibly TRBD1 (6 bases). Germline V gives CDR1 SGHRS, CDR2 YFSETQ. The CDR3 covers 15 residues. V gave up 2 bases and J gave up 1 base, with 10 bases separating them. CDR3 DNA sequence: TGCGCCAGCAGCTTAGAGACAGGATCCTACAATGAGCAGTTCTTC. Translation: CASSLETGSYNEQFF.

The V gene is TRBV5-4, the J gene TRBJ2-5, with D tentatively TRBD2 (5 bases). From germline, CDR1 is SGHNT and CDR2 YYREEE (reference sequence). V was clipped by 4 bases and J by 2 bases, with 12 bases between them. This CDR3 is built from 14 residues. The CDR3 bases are TGTGCCAGCAGCCCCGGGGTTAATCAAGAGACCCAGTACTTC. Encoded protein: CASSPGVNQETQYF.

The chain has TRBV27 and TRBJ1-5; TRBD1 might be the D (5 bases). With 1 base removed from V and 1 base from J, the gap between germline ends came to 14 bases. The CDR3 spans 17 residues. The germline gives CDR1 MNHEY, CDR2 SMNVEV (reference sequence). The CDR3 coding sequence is TGTGCCAGCAGTTTATACGGGGGAGTCAGAAGCAATCAGCCCCAGCATTTT. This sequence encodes CASSLYGGVRSNQPQHF.

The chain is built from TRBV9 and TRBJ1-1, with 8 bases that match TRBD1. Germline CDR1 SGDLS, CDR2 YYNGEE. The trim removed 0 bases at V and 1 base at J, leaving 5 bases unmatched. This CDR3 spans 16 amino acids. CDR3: CASSVAGGAENTEAFF. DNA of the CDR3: TGTGCCAGCAGCGTAGCAGGGGGCGCGGAGAACACTGAAGCTTTCTTT.

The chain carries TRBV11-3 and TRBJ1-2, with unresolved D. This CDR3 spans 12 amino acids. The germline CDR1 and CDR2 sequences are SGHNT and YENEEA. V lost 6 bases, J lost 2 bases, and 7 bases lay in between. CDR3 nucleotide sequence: TGTGCCAGCAGTCGCGCCAACTATGGCTACACCTTC. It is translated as CASSRANYGYTF.

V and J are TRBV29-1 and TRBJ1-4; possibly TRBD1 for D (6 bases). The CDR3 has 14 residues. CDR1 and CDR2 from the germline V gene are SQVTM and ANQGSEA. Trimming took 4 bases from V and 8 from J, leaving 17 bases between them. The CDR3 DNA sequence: TGCAGCGTTGGAAGCAGGGGCGTAGGGGAAAAACTGTTTTTT. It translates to CSVGSRGVGEKLFF.

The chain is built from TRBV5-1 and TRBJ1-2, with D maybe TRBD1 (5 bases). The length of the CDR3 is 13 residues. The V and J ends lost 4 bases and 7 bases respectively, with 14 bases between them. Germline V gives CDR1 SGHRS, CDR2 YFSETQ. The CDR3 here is CASSPIQGGGYTF. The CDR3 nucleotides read TGCGCCAGCAGCCCTATTCAGGGAGGTGGCTACACCTTC.

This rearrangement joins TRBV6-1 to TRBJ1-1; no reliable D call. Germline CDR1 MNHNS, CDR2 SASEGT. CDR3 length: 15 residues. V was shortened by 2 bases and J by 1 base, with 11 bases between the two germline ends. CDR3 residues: CASSESTDTNTEAFF. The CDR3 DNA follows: TGTGCCAGCAGTGAAAGTACAGATACGAACACTGAAGCTTTCTTT.

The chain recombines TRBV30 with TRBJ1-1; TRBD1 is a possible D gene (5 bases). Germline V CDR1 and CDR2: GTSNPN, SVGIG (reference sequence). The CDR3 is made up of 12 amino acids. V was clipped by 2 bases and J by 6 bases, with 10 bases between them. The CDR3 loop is CAWSFPGSEAFF. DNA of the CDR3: TGTGCCTGGAGTTTCCCAGGGTCTGAAGCTTTCTTT.

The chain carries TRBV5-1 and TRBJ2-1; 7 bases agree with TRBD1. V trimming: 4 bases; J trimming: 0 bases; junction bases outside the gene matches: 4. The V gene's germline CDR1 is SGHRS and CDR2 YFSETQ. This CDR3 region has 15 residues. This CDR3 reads CASSPGQSSYNEQFF. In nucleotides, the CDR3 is TGCGCCAGCAGCCCGGGACAGAGCTCCTACAATGAGCAGTTCTTC. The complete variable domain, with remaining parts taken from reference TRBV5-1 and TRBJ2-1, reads KAGVTQTPRYLIKTRGQQVTLSCSPISGHRSVSWYQQTPGQGLQFLFEYFSETQRNKGNFPGRFSGRQFSNSRSEMNVSTLELGDSALYLCASSPGQSSYNEQFFGPGTRLTVL.

The CDR3 is CASSRAQVGNTEAFF. CDR3 in DNA: TGCGCCAGCAGCCGCGCGCAGGTGGGGAACACTGAAGCTTTCTTT. The chain employs TRBV4-1 and TRBJ1-1; D uncertain. Deletions cut 4 bases from V and 1 base from J, with 13 bases between. The CDR3 loop spans 15 amino acids. The V gene's germline CDR1 is MGHRA and CDR2 YSYEKL.

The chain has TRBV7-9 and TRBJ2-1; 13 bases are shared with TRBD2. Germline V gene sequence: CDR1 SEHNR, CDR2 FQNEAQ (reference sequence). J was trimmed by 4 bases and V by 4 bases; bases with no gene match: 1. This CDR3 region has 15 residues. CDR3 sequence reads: CASSWTSGGYNEQFF. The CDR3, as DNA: TGTGCCAGCAGCTGGACTAGCGGGGGTTACAATGAGCAGTTCTTC.

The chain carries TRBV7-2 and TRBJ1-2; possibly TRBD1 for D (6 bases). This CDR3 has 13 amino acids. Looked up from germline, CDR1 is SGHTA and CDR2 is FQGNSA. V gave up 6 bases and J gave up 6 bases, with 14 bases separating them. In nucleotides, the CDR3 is TGTGCCAGCAGTTACAGGGTGGGGAATGGCTACACCTTC. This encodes CASSYRVGNGYTF.

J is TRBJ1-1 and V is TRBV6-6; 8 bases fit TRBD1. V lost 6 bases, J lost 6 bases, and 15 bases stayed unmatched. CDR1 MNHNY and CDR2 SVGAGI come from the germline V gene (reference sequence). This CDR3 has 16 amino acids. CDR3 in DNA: TGTGCCAGCAGCACCACTGGACAGGGTGGGGGTGCTGAAGCTTTCTTT. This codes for CASSTTGQGGGAEAFF.

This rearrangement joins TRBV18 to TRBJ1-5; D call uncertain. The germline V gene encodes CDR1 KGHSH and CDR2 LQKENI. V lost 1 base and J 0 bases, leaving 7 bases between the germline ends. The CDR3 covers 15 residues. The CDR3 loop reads CASSPLRYSNQPQHF. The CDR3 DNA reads TGTGCCAGCTCACCACTCCGGTATAGCAATCAGCCCCAGCATTTT.

The CDR3 DNA sequence: TGTGCCAGCTCACCGGGCAGCTTCGAGCAGTACTTC. Translation: CASSPGSFEQYF. This chain connects TRBV18 to TRBJ2-7; D ambiguous. The CDR3 length is 12 residues. V was pared by 3 bases and J by 6 bases, with 9 bases between. Germline V lookup: CDR1 KGHSH, CDR2 LQKENI.

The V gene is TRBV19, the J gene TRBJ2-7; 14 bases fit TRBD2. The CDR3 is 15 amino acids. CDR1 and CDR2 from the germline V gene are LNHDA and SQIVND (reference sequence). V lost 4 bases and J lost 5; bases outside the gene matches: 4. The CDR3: CASSTWTSGRNEQYF. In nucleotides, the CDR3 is TGTGCCAGTAGTACCTGGACTAGCGGGAGGAACGAGCAGTACTTC.

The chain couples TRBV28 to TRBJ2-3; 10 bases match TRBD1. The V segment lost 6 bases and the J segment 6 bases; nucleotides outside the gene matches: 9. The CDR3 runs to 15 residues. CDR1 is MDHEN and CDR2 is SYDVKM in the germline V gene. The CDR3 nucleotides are TGTGCCAGCAGACTCCGGGACAGGGGTGGGGATACGCAGTATTTT. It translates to CASRLRDRGGDTQYF.

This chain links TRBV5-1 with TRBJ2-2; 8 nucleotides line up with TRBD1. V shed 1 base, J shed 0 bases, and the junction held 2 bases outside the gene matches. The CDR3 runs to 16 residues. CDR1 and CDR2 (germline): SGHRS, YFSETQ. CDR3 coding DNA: TGCGCCAGCAGCTTGCTACAGGGGGCGAACACCGGGGAGCTGTTTTTT. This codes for CASSLLQGANTGELFF.

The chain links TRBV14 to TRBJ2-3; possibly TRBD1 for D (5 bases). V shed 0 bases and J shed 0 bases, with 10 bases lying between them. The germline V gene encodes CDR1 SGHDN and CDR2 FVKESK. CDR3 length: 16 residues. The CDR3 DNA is TGTGCCAGCAGCCAAGATTGGACAACTAGCACAGATACGCAGTATTTT. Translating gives CASSQDWTTSTDTQYF.

The CDR3 loop is CASSLWAGGYNQPQHF. The CDR3 DNA follows: TGTGCCAGCAGTTTATGGGCAGGGGGTTACAATCAGCCCCAGCATTTT. The chain uses TRBV27 and TRBJ1-5, with TRBD1 matching over 7 bases. Germline V lookup: CDR1 MNHEY, CDR2 SMNVEV (reference sequence). J was trimmed by 3 bases and V by 1 base; bases with no gene match: 6. The CDR3 has 16 amino acids.

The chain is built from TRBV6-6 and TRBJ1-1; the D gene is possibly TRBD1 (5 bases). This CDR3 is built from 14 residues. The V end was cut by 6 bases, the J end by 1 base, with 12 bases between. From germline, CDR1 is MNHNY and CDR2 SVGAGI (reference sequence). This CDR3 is CASRGGHSNTEAFF. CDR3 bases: TGTGCCAGCAGGGGAGGACACTCGAACACTGAAGCTTTCTTT.

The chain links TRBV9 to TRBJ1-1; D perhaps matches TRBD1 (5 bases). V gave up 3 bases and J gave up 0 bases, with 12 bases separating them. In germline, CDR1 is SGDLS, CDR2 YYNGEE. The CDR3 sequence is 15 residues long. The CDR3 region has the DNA TGTGCCAGCAGCGAGCCGGGGGGGTTGAACACTGAAGCTTTCTTT. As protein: CASSEPGGLNTEAFF.

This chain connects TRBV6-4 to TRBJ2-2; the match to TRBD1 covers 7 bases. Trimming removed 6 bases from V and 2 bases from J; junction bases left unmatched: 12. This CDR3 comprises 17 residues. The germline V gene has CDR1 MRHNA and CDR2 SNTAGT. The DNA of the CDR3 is TGTGCCAGCAGCTATGACGTGGGGACAGCCAACACCGGGGAGCTGTTTTTT. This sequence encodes CASSYDVGTANTGELFF.

This chain's CDR3 is CASSQTSGDYNEQFF. The CDR3, as DNA: TGTGCCAGCAGCCAAACTAGCGGGGACTACAATGAGCAGTTCTTC. This sequence joins TRBV6-5 and TRBJ2-1; 10 bases agree with TRBD2. The CDR3 extends over 15 amino acids. Germline V CDR1 and CDR2: MNHEY, SVGAGI. V gave up 6 bases and J gave up 3 bases; unmatched junction bases: 5.

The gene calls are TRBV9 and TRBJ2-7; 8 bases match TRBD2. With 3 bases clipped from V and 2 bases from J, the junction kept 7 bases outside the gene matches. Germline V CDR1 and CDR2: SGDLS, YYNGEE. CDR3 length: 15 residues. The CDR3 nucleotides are TGTGCCAGCAGCGCGCGGCCGGGACTAGCCTACGAGCAGTACTTC. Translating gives CASSARPGLAYEQYF.